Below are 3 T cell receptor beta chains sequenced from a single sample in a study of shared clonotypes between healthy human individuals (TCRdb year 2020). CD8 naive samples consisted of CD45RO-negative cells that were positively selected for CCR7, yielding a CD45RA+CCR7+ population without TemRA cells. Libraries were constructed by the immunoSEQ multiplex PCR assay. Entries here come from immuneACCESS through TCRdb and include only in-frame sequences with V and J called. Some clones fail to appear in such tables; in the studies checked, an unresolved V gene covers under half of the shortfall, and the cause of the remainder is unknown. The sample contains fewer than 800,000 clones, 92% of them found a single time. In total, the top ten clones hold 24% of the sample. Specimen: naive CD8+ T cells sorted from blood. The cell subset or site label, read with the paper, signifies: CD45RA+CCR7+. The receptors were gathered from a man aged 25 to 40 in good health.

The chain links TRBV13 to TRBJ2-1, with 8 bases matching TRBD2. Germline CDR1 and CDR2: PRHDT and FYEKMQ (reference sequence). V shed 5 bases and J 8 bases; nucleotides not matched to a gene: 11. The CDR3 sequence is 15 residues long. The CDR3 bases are TGTGCCAGCAGCCCCCGACTAGCGAGTGGGGATGAGCAGTTCTTC. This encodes CASSPRLASGDEQFF.

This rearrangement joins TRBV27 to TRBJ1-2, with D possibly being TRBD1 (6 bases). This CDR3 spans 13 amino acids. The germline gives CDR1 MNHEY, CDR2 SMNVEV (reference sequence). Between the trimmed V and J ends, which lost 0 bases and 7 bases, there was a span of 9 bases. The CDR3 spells CASSLSDSVGYTF. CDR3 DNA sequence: TGTGCCAGCAGTTTATCGGACAGTGTTGGCTACACCTTC.

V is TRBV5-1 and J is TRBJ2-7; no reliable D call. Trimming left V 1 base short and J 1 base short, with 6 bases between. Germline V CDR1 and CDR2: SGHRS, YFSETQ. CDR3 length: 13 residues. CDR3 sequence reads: CASSLLGSYEQYF. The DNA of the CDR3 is TGCGCCAGCAGCTTGTTGGGATCCTACGAGCAGTACTTC.